One sample yielded the 26 T cell receptor beta chains listed below, sequenced in a study of blood T cell repertoires in COVID-19. Data came from immunoSEQ multiplex PCR; TCRdb stores just in-frame clones and leaves some out. The top ten hold 1.5% of the sample, which has 200,000 to 250,000 clones, about 91% seen once. The sequenced material came from peripheral blood. Receptors originate from a man younger than 35 with active or convalescent COVID-19.

Turning to this clone: Within the sample, other DNA sequences also encode this same CDR3. The rearrangement joins TRBV12-3 or TRBV12-4 to TRBJ1-2; a weak D match, TRBD1 (6 bases). CDR3 size: 13 residues. The germline V and J ends were trimmed by 2 bases and 2 bases, with 6 bases remaining between them. Here the CDR3 reads CASSLQGNYGYTF. CDR3 nucleotide sequence: TGTGCCAGCAGTTTACAGGGGAACTATGGCTACACCTTC.

The gene calls are TRBV11-2 and TRBJ1-1; D remains ambiguous. The germline V gene encodes CDR1 SGHAT and CDR2 FQNNGV. The V end was cut by 2 bases, the J end by 1 base, with 8 bases between. CDR3 length: 14 amino acids. CDR3 nucleotides: TGTGCCAGCAGCTTACGGGGTGGGAACACTGAAGCTTTCTTT. It encodes CASSLRGGNTEAFF.

The genes are TRBV29-1 and TRBJ1-3, with 10 bases lining up with TRBD1. Trimming at V came to 2 bases and at J to 4 bases, leaving 5 bases not matched to a gene. The CDR3 extends over 15 amino acids. Germline V gene data show CDR1 as SQVTM and CDR2 as ANQGSEA. CDR3 loop: CSVELGTGAGNTIYF. CDR3 nucleotides: TGCAGCGTTGAATTGGGGACAGGGGCCGGAAACACCATATATTTT.

V and J are TRBV19 and TRBJ2-7, with 9 bases fitting TRBD2. Germline trimming cut 3 bases from V and 4 bases from J; bases unmatched to any gene: 4. CDR1 and CDR2 from the germline V gene are LNHDA and SQIVND (reference sequence). This CDR3 is built from 14 residues. The CDR3 loop is CASSMGLAGYEQYF. CDR3 DNA sequence: TGTGCCAGTAGTATGGGCCTAGCGGGGTACGAGCAGTACTTC.

V and J are TRBV28 and TRBJ2-4; weak D call: TRBD2 (6 bases). Trimming took off 7 bases at V and 0 bases at J, with 10 bases between the two ends. Germline CDR1 and CDR2: MDHEN and SYDVKM. CDR3 length: 14 residues. The chain's CDR3 is CASNGAGAKNIQYF. For the CDR3, the DNA is TGTGCCAGCAACGGAGCGGGAGCCAAAAACATTCAGTACTTC. The entire variable domain, with the rest obtained from reference TRBV28 and TRBJ2-4, is as follows: DVKVTQSSRYLVKRTGEKVFLECVQDMDHENMFWYRQDPGLGLRLIYFSYDVKMKEKGDIPEGYSVSREKKERFSLILESASTNQTSMYLCASNGAGAKNIQYFGAGTRLSVL.

This chain joins TRBV3-1 (or the pseudogene TRBV3-2) and TRBJ1-5; D possibly corresponds to TRBD1 (6 bases). The CDR3 has 18 amino acids. Germline CDR1 and CDR2: LGHDT and YNNKEL (reference sequence). V gave up 1 base and J gave up 4 bases, with 20 bases separating them. The CDR3 loop is CASSQGPMDSATNQPQHF. In nucleotides, the CDR3 is TGTGCCAGCAGCCAAGGGCCAATGGACAGCGCGACTAATCAGCCCCAGCATTTT.

The chain employs TRBV4-2 and TRBJ2-7, with 8 bases lining up with TRBD1. Germline lookup yields CDR1 LGHNA and CDR2 YNFKEQ. The CDR3 contains 14 residues. Trimming took 1 base from V and 3 from J; bases not matched to a gene: 2. This CDR3 reads CASSQAGGNYEQYF. CDR3 nucleotide sequence: TGTGCCAGCAGCCAAGCAGGGGGCAACTACGAGCAGTACTTC.

The chain recombines TRBV11-2 with TRBJ1-5; tentatively, D is TRBD1 (5 bases). Trimming took 6 bases from V and 0 from J, leaving 12 bases between them. The CDR3 contains 15 residues. CDR1 and CDR2 from the germline V gene are SGHAT and FQNNGV. CDR3 in amino acids: CASSSDSYSNQPQHF. The CDR3 nucleotides read TGTGCCAGCAGTTCCGACAGTTATAGCAATCAGCCCCAGCATTTT.

The chain is built from TRBV2 and TRBJ2-5; 7 bases are a match to TRBD2. Looked up from germline, CDR1 is SNHLY and CDR2 is FYNNEI. Trimming took 2 bases from V and 7 from J; bases not matched to a gene: 13. This CDR3 has 16 residues. The chain's CDR3 is CASSETGGSGFGTQYF. CDR3 DNA: TGTGCCAGCAGTGAAACCGGGGGGTCGGGGTTTGGGACCCAGTACTTC.

CDR3 sequence: CASSAGGREGPGYTF. The CDR3 bases are TGTGCCAGCAGCGCGGGGGGCAGGGAGGGACCTGGCTACACCTTC. V is TRBV9 and J is TRBJ1-2, with D tentatively TRBD1 (6 bases). Germline lookup yields CDR1 SGDLS and CDR2 YYNGEE. The CDR3 has 15 residues. Trimming cost V 3 bases and J 7 bases, with 19 bases left between them. The full variable domain, rest sourced from reference TRBV9 and TRBJ1-2, is DSGVTQTPKHLITATGQRVTLRCSPRSGDLSVYWYQQSLDQGLQFLIQYYNGEERAKGNILERFSAQQFPDLHSELNLSSLELGDSALYFCASSAGGREGPGYTFGSGTRLTVV.

Only a few counts were recorded for this clone. V is TRBV7-2 and J is TRBJ1-2; tentative D call: TRBD1 (5 bases). Germline V gives CDR1 SGHTA, CDR2 FQGNSA. The CDR3 runs to 13 residues. Trimming shortened V by 5 bases and J by 3 bases, and 10 bases separated the two germline ends. The CDR3 DNA reads TGTGCCAGCAGCCTAGACAGAGACTATGGCTACACCTTC. This sequence encodes CASSLDRDYGYTF. Looking up the rest from reference TRBV7-2 and TRBJ1-2 gives the full variable domain: GAGVSQSPSNKVTEKGKDVELRCDPISGHTALYWYRQSLGQGLEFLIYFQGNSAPDKSGLPSDRFSAERTGGSVSTLTIQRTQQEDSAVYLCASSLDRDYGYTFGSGTRLTVV.

The J gene is TRBJ2-7, the V gene TRBV6-5; 9 nucleotides agree with TRBD1. The V gene's germline CDR1 is MNHEY and CDR2 SVGAGI. V lost 6 bases, J lost 6 bases, and 6 bases stayed unmatched. The CDR3 extends over 13 amino acids. The CDR3 reads CASRGQGFGEQYF. The CDR3 region has the DNA TGTGCCAGCAGGGGACAGGGTTTCGGCGAGCAGTACTTC.

This chain uses TRBV4-2 with TRBJ1-6, with TRBD1 identical over 7 bases. The germline V gene encodes CDR1 LGHNA and CDR2 YNFKEQ. Trimming took 0 bases from V and 4 from J; bases not matched to a gene: 3. The CDR3 consists of 16 residues. In nucleotides, the CDR3 is TGTGCCAGCAGCCAAGAAGGGGGCGTTTATAATTCACCCCTCCACTTT. It is translated as CASSQEGGVYNSPLHF.

The chain uses TRBV28 and TRBJ1-2; D might be TRBD1 (5 bases). Germline CDR1 reads MDHEN; CDR2 reads SYDVKM. The length of the CDR3 is 13 residues. Trimming removed 6 bases at V and 1 base at J, with 9 bases between. The CDR3 reads CASSLDSNYGYTF. Here the CDR3 DNA reads TGTGCCAGCAGCCTTGACAGTAACTATGGCTACACCTTC.

The rearrangement links TRBV10-3 to TRBJ1-2; 7 nucleotides match TRBD1. The length of the CDR3 is 17 residues. V shed 0 bases, J shed 2 bases, and the junction held 9 bases outside the gene matches. Germline CDR1 reads ENHRY; CDR2 reads SYGVKD. For the CDR3, the DNA is TGTGCCATCAGTGAGTCGATGCCAGGGGGAACGAACTATGGCTACACCTTC. This translates into CAISESMPGGTNYGYTF.

In this sample, this clone turned up once. The chain uses TRBV10-3 and TRBJ2-7; 8 bases line up with TRBD2. The CDR3 is 15 amino acids. Per the germline V gene, CDR1 is ENHRY and CDR2 is SYGVKD. Trimming cost V 6 bases and J 0 bases; bases outside gene matches: 7. CDR3 sequence (DNA): TGTGCCATCAGCGGGAGGGACTCACTCTCCTACGAGCAGTACTTC. Its translation: CAISGRDSLSYEQYF.

The rearrangement uses TRBV5-1 and TRBJ2-5; 10 positions match TRBD1. V lost 4 bases to trimming and J lost 5 bases; unmatched junction nucleotides: 5. The CDR3 spans 14 residues. From germline, CDR1 is SGHRS and CDR2 YFSETQ. The CDR3 protein is CASSPDRGRETQYF. The CDR3 DNA reads as TGCGCCAGCAGCCCAGACAGGGGGCGGGAGACCCAGTACTTC. The whole variable domain, remainder taken from reference TRBV5-1 and TRBJ2-5, is KAGVTQTPRYLIKTRGQQVTLSCSPISGHRSVSWYQQTPGQGLQFLFEYFSETQRNKGNFPGRFSGRQFSNSRSEMNVSTLELGDSALYLCASSPDRGRETQYFGPGTRLLVL.

The J gene is TRBJ2-1, the V gene TRBV5-4, with TRBD2 matching over 11 bases. After removal of 3 bases from V and 6 bases from J, the junction contained 8 bases not matched to a gene. This CDR3 region has 16 residues. Germline loops: CDR1 SGHNT, CDR2 YYREEE (reference sequence). CDR3 loop: CASSSLAGGPRNEQFF. In DNA, the CDR3 is TGTGCCAGCAGCTCCTTAGCGGGAGGGCCGCGCAATGAGCAGTTCTTC.

The rearrangement links TRBV4-2 to TRBJ1-2, with 7 nucleotides matching TRBD1. The CDR3 runs to 13 residues. The trim removed 4 bases at V and 10 bases at J, leaving 9 bases unmatched. Germline lookup yields CDR1 LGHNA and CDR2 YNFKEQ. The CDR3 sequence is CASSLPGQLSYTF. CDR3 bases: TGTGCCAGCAGCCTTCCGGGACAGCTATCCTACACCTTC.

The V and J genes are TRBV27 and TRBJ2-5; D might be TRBD2 (5 bases). Germline loops: CDR1 MNHEY, CDR2 SMNVEV (reference sequence). V gave up 8 bases and J gave up 2 bases, with 18 bases separating them. The CDR3 runs 15 residues. The CDR3 DNA is TGTGCCAGCGCAAGAACGCCAGCGGATCAAGAGACCCAGTACTTC. Its protein product is CASARTPADQETQYF.

The chain joins TRBV19 to TRBJ2-7; D gene ambiguous. In germline, CDR1 is LNHDA, CDR2 SQIVND (reference sequence). The V end lost 5 bases, the J end lost 0 bases, and 14 bases lay between the germline ends. CDR3 size: 15 residues. CDR3: CASSPRGPSSYEQYF. CDR3 bases: TGTGCCAGTAGTCCGCGAGGCCCGAGCTCCTACGAGCAGTACTTC.

J is TRBJ1-5 and V is TRBV30, with TRBD1 matching 7 bases. The CDR3 runs 14 residues. With 1 base clipped from V and 2 bases from J, the junction kept 2 bases outside the gene matches. Germline loops: CDR1 GTSNPN, CDR2 SVGIG (reference sequence). Here the CDR3 reads CAWSAGTGNQPQHF. The CDR3 nucleotides read TGTGCCTGGAGTGCGGGGACAGGCAATCAGCCCCAGCATTTT.

This clone was recorded only once. V and J are TRBV5-1 and TRBJ2-6; 12 bases fit TRBD1. The J segment lost 9 bases and the V segment lost 3 bases, leaving 7 bases of the junction unmatched. This CDR3 has 16 residues. Germline V gene lookup returns CDR1 SGHRS and CDR2 YFSETQ. CDR3 amino acids: CASSSGTGGLHNVLTF. Here the CDR3 DNA reads TGCGCCAGCAGCTCCGGGACAGGGGGCCTTCACAACGTCCTGACTTTC.

The chain links TRBV6-5 to TRBJ1-4; D is perhaps TRBD1 (6 bases). Germline V gene sequence: CDR1 MNHEY, CDR2 SVGAGI. The CDR3 extends over 14 amino acids. Between the trimmed V and J ends, which lost 4 bases and 8 bases, there was a span of 14 bases. The CDR3 protein is CASSFQGSVEKLFF. CDR3 coding DNA: TGTGCCAGCAGTTTTCAGGGGTCAGTAGAAAAACTGTTTTTT.

This clone was recorded only once. The chain couples TRBV15 to TRBJ1-6, with 7 bases aligning to TRBD1. With 0 bases clipped from V and 10 bases from J, the junction kept 6 bases outside the gene matches. Germline V gene lookup returns CDR1 LNHNV and CDR2 YYDKDF (reference sequence). This CDR3 is 15 amino acids long. This CDR3 is CATSRDVTGDSPLHF. CDR3 DNA: TGTGCCACCAGCAGAGATGTTACAGGGGACTCACCCCTCCACTTT.

The gene calls are TRBV10-1 and TRBJ2-3, with 8 nucleotides matching TRBD2. With 0 bases clipped from V and 3 bases from J, the junction kept 2 bases outside the gene matches. CDR1 and CDR2 from the germline V gene are WNHNN and SYGVQD (reference sequence). The CDR3 totals 15 residues. The CDR3 bases are TGCGCCAGCAGTGAGTCGTTAGCGGGAACAGATACGCAGTATTTT. Residues: CASSESLAGTDTQYF.